This T cell receptor (beta chain) was sequenced in a study of cytomegalovirus exposure and HLA in healthy donors. General observations from the study: The authors later linked a missense DCLRE1C variant to TCR beta V- and J-gene trimming. As a later analysis revealed, the rate of TCR association differed by HLA locus, with DRB1 most and HLA-C fewest.

The CDR3 is 14 amino acids. Germline CDR1 MNHEY, CDR2 SVGAGI. V shed 7 bases, J shed 6 bases, and the junction held 11 bases outside the gene matches. On this clone: The antigen is unknown.

It was with 60 Vbeta and 13 Jbeta primers that the PCR ran. The protocol was immunoSEQ multiplex PCR, while the TCRdb copy is restricted to in-frame clones and leaves out a portion. The sample lists about 200,000 clones, 65% to 80% occurring once. This chain connects TRBV6-5 to TRBJ2-7; 8 bases are a match to TRBD2. Sequenced: PBMCs. The receptor's source is a man aged 45-60 years in good health and CMV-seronegative. CDR3 sequence: CASKQVAGIGEQYF. CDR3 DNA: TGTGCCAGCAAGCAGGTAGCGGGAATTGGCGAGCAGTACTTC.